This section outlines one T cell receptor (beta chain) sequence together with its context. Its cognate antigen is unknown. The entry originates in a study of siplizumab effects on memory and regulatory T cells. Profiled with immunoSEQ multiplex PCR; TCRdb holds only in-frame clones, not every one. The repertoire has about 97,000 clones, around 90% of them found once; the top ten carry more than 10%. Findings and limits, study-wide: An assignable naive or memory phenotype was lacking in roughly 75-95% of proliferating CD4+ or CD8+ clones. The study did not confirm that proliferating Tregs from siplizumab cultures were suppressive.

This TCR was recovered from a human donor in good health. Input material: non-Treg CD4+ T cells sorted from blood.

The CDR3 coding sequence is TGTGCCAGCAGCTTGCGGTCTAGCCAGAACAATGAGCAGTTCTTC. This codes for CASSLRSSQNNEQFF. The V gene is TRBV5-6, the J gene TRBJ2-1, with TRBD2 as a possible D gene (5 bases). The CDR3 loop spans 15 amino acids. The germline V gene has CDR1 SGHDT and CDR2 YYEEEE. V shed 1 base and J shed 5 bases, with 13 bases lying between them.